Below are 27 T cell receptor beta chains sequenced from a single sample in a study of blood T cell repertoires in COVID-19. The method was immunoSEQ multiplex PCR; TCRdb's version includes in-frame clones alone and lacks a portion of them. The sample holds 100,000 or so clones, 80% to 90% seen once. The specimen was PBMCs or T cells enriched from blood (not recorded which). All receptors come from a woman in her 50s who had recovered from COVID-19.

The chain links TRBV5-1 to TRBJ1-1, with D tentatively TRBD1 (5 bases). V was trimmed by 3 bases and J by 2 bases, leaving 11 bases between them. The germline gives CDR1 SGHRS, CDR2 YFSETQ. The CDR3 runs 14 residues. The CDR3 bases are TGCGCCAGCAGCTGGACGACAGCAAACACTGAAGCTTTCTTT. Protein product: CASSWTTANTEAFF.

The rearrangement uses TRBV30 and TRBJ1-3, with unresolved D. The CDR3 runs 13 residues. Germline CDR1 is GTSNPN and CDR2 is SVGIG (reference sequence). Deletions cut 1 base from V and 0 bases from J, with 4 bases between. The CDR3 sequence is CAWSDNSGNTIYF. The CDR3 coding sequence is TGTGCCTGGAGTGACAACTCTGGAAACACCATATATTTT.

The chain carries TRBV7-9 and TRBJ2-5; TRBD1 agrees at 8 bases. Trimming took 6 bases from V and 4 from J; bases not matched to a gene: 4. This CDR3 is 13 amino acids long. CDR1 and CDR2 from the germline V gene are SEHNR and FQNEAQ (reference sequence). The CDR3 sequence: CASRQGVGETQYF. CDR3 nucleotides: TGTGCCAGCAGACAGGGGGTTGGAGAGACCCAGTACTTC.

The J gene is TRBJ2-7, the V gene TRBV2; TRBD2 matches at 8 bases. Looked up from germline, CDR1 is SNHLY and CDR2 is FYNNEI. The CDR3 runs to 15 residues. J was trimmed by 4 bases and V by 8 bases; bases with no gene match: 13. The CDR3 region is CASRPISLAEYEQYF. CDR3 in DNA: TGTGCCAGCCGGCCCATCTCACTAGCGGAGTACGAGCAGTACTTC. Full variable domain (missing parts from reference TRBV2 and TRBJ2-7): EPEVTQTPSHQVTQMGQEVILRCVPISNHLYFYWYRQILGQKVEFLVSFYNNEISEKSEIFDDQFSVERPDGSNFTLKIRSTKLEDSAMYFCASRPISLAEYEQYFGPGTRLTVT.

This clone was counted once. V gene TRBV6-1 combines with J gene TRBJ2-5; D not resolved. With 0 bases removed from V and 5 bases from J, the gap between germline ends came to 10 bases. Germline V lookup: CDR1 MNHNS, CDR2 SASEGT. The CDR3 is 14 amino acids. The CDR3 protein is CASSEAAEVETQYF. DNA of the CDR3: TGTGCCAGCAGTGAAGCGGCCGAGGTGGAGACCCAGTACTTC.

The chain has TRBV12-5 and TRBJ2-3; 9 positions match TRBD2. The length of the CDR3 is 15 residues. Germline assignment: CDR1 LGHNT and CDR2 FRNRAP. V lost 0 bases and J lost 11; bases outside the gene matches: 9. In DNA form, the CDR3 reads TGTGCTAGTGGTTTGGTTATAGCTAGCGGGGTTGAGCAGTATTTT. Amino acids: CASGLVIASGVEQYF.

The rearrangement joins TRBV27 to TRBJ2-7; 7 bases align to TRBD1. Germline V gene sequence: CDR1 MNHEY, CDR2 SMNVEV (reference sequence). The J segment lost 4 bases and the V segment lost 10 bases, leaving 10 bases of the junction unmatched. The CDR3 has 13 residues. CDR3 protein: CATREGARYEQYF. The DNA of the CDR3 is TGTGCCACCCGCGAGGGGGCGCGGTACGAGCAGTACTTC.

This clone appeared once. The chain is built from TRBV2 and TRBJ1-5; no firm D call. Germline loops: CDR1 SNHLY, CDR2 FYNNEI. The V gene lost 0 bases and the J gene lost 10 bases, with 16 bases spanning the gap. The CDR3 runs 15 residues. The CDR3, as DNA: TGTGCCAGCAGTGAAGCGGGTCTGCCCGGGGAACCCCAGCATTTT. Its translation is CASSEAGLPGEPQHF.

In the case of this clone: A junction boundary mismatches the germline segment, possibly from a read error. The chain combines TRBV7-2 with TRBJ2-3; perhaps TRBD2 as D (6 bases). This CDR3 contains 14 residues. Germline assignment: CDR1 SGHTA and CDR2 FQGNSA. The CDR3 here is CASNLRGFTDTQYF. The CDR3 DNA sequence: TGTGCCAGCAACTTACGGGGGTTCACAGATACGCAGTATTTT.

The rearrangement uses TRBV3-1 (or the pseudogene TRBV3-2) and TRBJ2-5; weak D call: TRBD1 (6 bases). The germline V gene encodes CDR1 LGHDT and CDR2 YNNKEL (reference sequence). The CDR3 loop spans 16 amino acids. V gave up 0 bases and J gave up 2 bases, with 13 bases separating them. CDR3 amino acids: CASSQETRTVQETQYF. CDR3 DNA sequence: TGTGCCAGCAGCCAAGAAACCCGGACAGTACAAGAGACCCAGTACTTC.

Only one count was recorded for this clone. This rearrangement joins TRBV27 to TRBJ2-7, with TRBD2 matching 9 bases. The CDR3 is 13 residues long. Germline V gene data show CDR1 as MNHEY and CDR2 as SMNVEV (reference sequence). V lost 3 bases, J lost 4 bases, and 1 base stayed unmatched. The CDR3 sequence: CASSFTSGYEQYF. Here the CDR3 DNA reads TGTGCCAGCAGTTTTACTAGCGGGTACGAGCAGTACTTC.

Worth noting for this clone: Additional DNA sequences in this sample encode the identical CDR3. The V gene is TRBV12-3 or TRBV12-4, the J gene TRBJ2-7; D unclear. The CDR3 covers 12 residues. V was shortened by 1 base and J by 3 bases, with 4 bases between the two germline ends. For the CDR3, the DNA is TGTGCCAGCAGTTTAGTTCACTACGAGCAGTACTTC. Its protein is CASSLVHYEQYF.

This clone appeared a single time. The chain recombines TRBV4-2 with TRBJ2-1; no firm D call. Germline V CDR1 and CDR2: LGHNA, YNFKEQ. Between the trimmed V and J ends, which lost 1 base and 8 bases, there was a span of 9 bases. This CDR3 is built from 13 residues. DNA of the CDR3: TGTGCCAGCAGCCAAGGGGCCCTCGATGAGCAGTTCTTC. Its protein product is CASSQGALDEQFF.

This chain uses TRBV5-1 with TRBJ2-6; D is uncertain. Germline V gene data show CDR1 as SGHRS and CDR2 as YFSETQ. Trimming removed 0 bases at V and 0 bases at J, with 4 bases between. This CDR3 has 15 residues. CDR3 protein: CASSLARSGANVLTF. The CDR3 region has the DNA TGCGCCAGCAGCTTGGCGCGCTCTGGGGCCAACGTCCTGACTTTC.

V and J are TRBV18 and TRBJ1-5; 7 bases align to TRBD1. CDR1 and CDR2 from the germline V gene are KGHSH and LQKENI. The CDR3 spans 18 residues. Germline trimming cut 4 bases from V and 0 bases from J; bases unmatched to any gene: 12. The DNA of the CDR3 is TGTGCCAGCTCACAGACAGGGCCCACCGTCTATAGCAATCAGCCCCAGCATTTT. It translates to CASSQTGPTVYSNQPQHF.

The rearrangement links TRBV5-4 to TRBJ2-7, with 8 bases aligning to TRBD1. V was pared by 4 bases and J by 3 bases, with 6 bases of the junction left unmatched. Germline CDR1 reads SGHNT; CDR2 reads YYREEE (reference sequence). The CDR3 runs 14 residues. The CDR3 nucleotides are TGTGCCAGCAGCCAAGAGACAGGGGTCTACGAGCAGTACTTC. Its translation is CASSQETGVYEQYF.

V usage is TRBV28 and J usage is TRBJ2-7, with D hard to call. Trimming removed 5 bases from V and 5 bases from J, with 19 bases in between. CDR3 length: 15 residues. Per the germline V gene, CDR1 is MDHEN and CDR2 is SYDVKM. CDR3 bases: TGTGCCAGCAGTCTCCTACAGAACTCCATCCACGAGCAGTACTTC. Amino acid sequence: CASSLLQNSIHEQYF.

The rearrangement uses TRBV5-1 and TRBJ2-1, with 11 bases identical to TRBD2. Germline assignment: CDR1 SGHRS and CDR2 YFSETQ. This CDR3 contains 16 residues. The V and J ends lost 6 bases and 4 bases, in that order; junction bases with no gene match: 9. For the CDR3, the DNA is TGCGCCAGCAAATCTAGCGGGGGGTCGGGTTACAATGAGCAGTTCTTC. Translating gives CASKSSGGSGYNEQFF. Supplemented by reference TRBV5-1 and TRBJ2-1, the full variable domain reads KAGVTQTPRYLIKTRGQQVTLSCSPISGHRSVSWYQQTPGQGLQFLFEYFSETQRNKGNFPGRFSGRQFSNSRSEMNVSTLELGDSALYLCASKSSGGSGYNEQFFGPGTRLTVL.

The V call is TRBV30, the J call TRBJ2-3, with 8 bases lining up with TRBD2. In germline, CDR1 is GTSNPN, CDR2 SVGIG (reference sequence). This CDR3 spans 16 amino acids. V lost 3 bases and J lost 7; bases outside the gene matches: 15. Here the CDR3 DNA reads TGTGCCTGGAGGCCCCCGCGGGGGGTCTTCGCTTATACGCAGTATTTT. This translates into CAWRPPRGVFAYTQYF.

V is TRBV28 and J is TRBJ1-2; D is perhaps TRBD1 (5 bases). The germline V gene has CDR1 MDHEN and CDR2 SYDVKM. Trimming left V 6 bases short and J 0 bases short, with 11 bases between. The CDR3 is made up of 14 amino acids. The chain's CDR3 is CASSPDISNYGYTF. CDR3 nucleotides: TGTGCCAGCAGCCCGGACATCTCTAACTATGGCTACACCTTC.

The chain joins TRBV5-1 to TRBJ2-3; D remains ambiguous. Germline lookup yields CDR1 SGHRS and CDR2 YFSETQ. The CDR3 length is 14 residues. Trimming removed 1 base at V and 0 bases at J, with 6 bases between. CDR3 nucleotides: TGCGCCAGCAGCTTGAGTCTAAGCACAGATACGCAGTATTTT. Its translation: CASSLSLSTDTQYF.

CDR3 nucleotide sequence: TGTGCCAGCAGCCCGAGAGCGGGCAATTACAATGAGCAGTTCTTC. This gives the protein CASSPRAGNYNEQFF. The rearrangement uses TRBV7-2 and TRBJ2-1; possible D gene TRBD2, 6 bases. The V gene lost 5 bases and the J gene lost 4 bases, with 15 bases spanning the gap. This CDR3 has 15 amino acids. Germline CDR1 SGHTA, CDR2 FQGNSA.

Only one count was recorded for this clone. The chain links TRBV7-9 to TRBJ1-3; D is unclear. Germline V gene lookup returns CDR1 SEHNR and CDR2 FQNEAQ (reference sequence). V lost 5 bases and J 3 bases, leaving 17 bases between the germline ends. The CDR3 is 16 amino acids. The CDR3 DNA sequence: TGTGCCAGCAGCACCATGGGCGCTGGGTTTGGAAACACCATATATTTT. Translation: CASSTMGAGFGNTIYF.

The V gene is TRBV12-3 or TRBV12-4, the J gene TRBJ1-2; D possibly corresponds to TRBD1 (6 bases). This CDR3 is 11 amino acids long. The germline V and J ends were trimmed by 4 bases and 6 bases, with 6 bases remaining between them. The CDR3 DNA is TGTGCCAGCAGTTACAGGGATGGCTACACCTTC. Translated, it gives CASSYRDGYTF.

The rearrangement joins TRBV6-5 to TRBJ1-2, with D perhaps matching TRBD1 (6 bases). V dropped 5 bases and J dropped 8 bases, with 18 bases sitting between them. Germline CDR1 is MNHEY and CDR2 is SVGAGI. The CDR3 consists of 14 residues. CDR3 loop: CASSRPPGQGGYTF. In DNA form, the CDR3 reads TGTGCCAGCAGTAGACCACCGGGACAAGGGGGCTACACCTTC.

V is TRBV28 and J is TRBJ2-7, with 7 bases fitting TRBD1. CDR3 length: 13 residues. Germline values: CDR1 MDHEN, CDR2 SYDVKM. Losses at the gene ends were 6 bases for V and 3 bases for J; bases not matched to a gene: 5. The CDR3 coding sequence is TGTGCCAGCAGCCTGACAGGGAACTACGAGCAGTACTTC. This encodes CASSLTGNYEQYF.

This chain joins TRBV18 and TRBJ1-1, with TRBD1 matching over 9 bases. The CDR3 consists of 14 residues. V lost 6 bases, J lost 1 base, and 3 bases stayed unmatched. CDR1 is KGHSH, CDR2 LQKENI, per germline. As DNA, the CDR3 is TGTGCCAGCTCCGAGGGACAGGGGAACACTGAAGCTTTCTTT. Protein product: CASSEGQGNTEAFF. The full variable domain, completed using reference TRBV18 and TRBJ1-1, is NAGVMQNPRHLVRRRGQEARLRCSPMKGHSHVYWYRQLPEEGLKFMVYLQKENIIDESGMPKERFSAEFPKEGPSILRIQQVVRGDSAAYFCASSEGQGNTEAFFGQGTRLTVV.